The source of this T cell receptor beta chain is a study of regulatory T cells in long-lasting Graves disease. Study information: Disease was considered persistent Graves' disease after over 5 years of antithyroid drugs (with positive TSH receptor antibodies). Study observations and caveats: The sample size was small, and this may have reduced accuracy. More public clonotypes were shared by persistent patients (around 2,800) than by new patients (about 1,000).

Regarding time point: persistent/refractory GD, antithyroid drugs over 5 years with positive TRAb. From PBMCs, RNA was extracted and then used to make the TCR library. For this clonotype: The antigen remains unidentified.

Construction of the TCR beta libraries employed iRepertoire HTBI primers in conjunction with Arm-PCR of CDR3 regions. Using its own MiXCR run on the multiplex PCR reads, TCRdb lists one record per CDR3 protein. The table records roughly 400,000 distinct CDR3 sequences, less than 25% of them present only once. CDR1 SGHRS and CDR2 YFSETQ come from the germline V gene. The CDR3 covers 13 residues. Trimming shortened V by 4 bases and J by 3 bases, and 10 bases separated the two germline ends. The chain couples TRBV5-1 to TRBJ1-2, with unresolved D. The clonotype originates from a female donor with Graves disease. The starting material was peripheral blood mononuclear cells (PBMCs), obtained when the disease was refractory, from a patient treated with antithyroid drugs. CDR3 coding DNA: TGCGCCAGCAGCGAGCCAGATTACTATGGCTACACCTTC. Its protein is CASSEPDYYGYTF.